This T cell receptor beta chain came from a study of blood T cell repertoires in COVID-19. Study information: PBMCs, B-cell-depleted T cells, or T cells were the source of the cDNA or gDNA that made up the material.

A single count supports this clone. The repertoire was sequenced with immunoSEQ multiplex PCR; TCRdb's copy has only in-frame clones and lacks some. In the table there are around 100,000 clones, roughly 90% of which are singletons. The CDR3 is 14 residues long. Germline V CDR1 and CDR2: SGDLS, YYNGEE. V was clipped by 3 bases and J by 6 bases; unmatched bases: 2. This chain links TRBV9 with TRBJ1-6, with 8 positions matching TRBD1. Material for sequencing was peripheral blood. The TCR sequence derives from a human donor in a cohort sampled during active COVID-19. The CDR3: CASSGTGPNSPLHF. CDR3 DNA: TGTGCCAGCAGCGGGACAGGGCCTAATTCACCCCTCCACTTT.